This TCR beta chain was recovered during a study of blood T cell repertoires in COVID-19. Overall study: PBMCs, B-cell-depleted T cells, or T cells provided the cDNA or gDNA that made up the material.

CDR3 length: 16 amino acids. From germline, CDR1 is SGHNT and CDR2 YYREEE (reference sequence). Losses at the gene ends were 4 bases for V and 1 base for J; bases not matched to a gene: 4. Study members were between about 18 and 90 years old and lived in approximately 25 US regions. Source study methods: Estimates of nucleated cell counts were drawn from the amplification of reference gene primers. Assay used: immunoSEQ multiplex PCR; TCRdb lists only in-frame clones, some missing. Clone size and the V and J calls come from that table; the DNA yielded D and trimming. The sample carries about 270,000 clones, about 90% recorded once.

The chain is built from TRBV5-4 and TRBJ2-2; 10 bases map to TRBD2. The specimen was PBMCs or T cells enriched from blood (not recorded which). The clonotype comes from a woman between 25 and 40 years old with acute COVID-19. CDR3 sequence reads: CASSRRTSGNTGELFF. CDR3 nucleotide sequence: TGTGCCAGCAGCCGGAGGACTAGCGGGAACACCGGGGAGCTGTTTTTT. Full variable domain (remainder filled in from reference TRBV5-4 and TRBJ2-2): ETGVTQSPTHLIKTRGQQVTLRCSSQSGHNTVSWYQQALGQGPQFIFQYYREEENGRGNFPPRFSGLQFPNYSSELNVNALELDDSALYLCASSRRTSGNTGELFFGEGSRLTVL.